Listed below are T cell receptor beta chains from one sample, sequenced in a study of tumour-infiltrating T cells in Burkitt lymphoma. TCRdb keeps only in-frame clones here, not all; method: immunoSEQ multiplex PCR. The sample includes 12,000 to 15,000 clones, around 75% seen only once; the top ten take less than 9.5%. Sequencing used tumor tissue. Receptors were obtained from a human donor with diffuse large B-cell lymphoma. CDR3s include the opening cysteine and the closing phenylalanine or tryptophan. D genes are given only for firm matches. Only some rows state a clone size, as once, few, many or a class for expanded clones.

v_call	j_call	clone_size	d_call	cdr3_nt	cdr3_aa
TRBV30	TRBJ2-6	.	.	TGTGCCTGGAGTACTAATCCCAACGTCCTGACTTTC	CAWSTNPNVLTF
TRBV11-2	TRBJ2-7	.	.	TGTGCCAGCAGCTTAGGCCCAACTTCCTACGAGCAGTACTTC	CASSLGPTSYEQYF
TRBV7-6	TRBJ1-1	.	.	TGTGCCAGCAGCACCCACCAAGCGACTGAAGCTTTCTTT	CASSTHQATEAFF
TRBV7-9	TRBJ1-1	.	.	TGTGCCACCTTCTTCGGGACTGAAGCTTTCTTT	CATFFGTEAFF
TRBV9	TRBJ2-1	.	.	TGTGCCAGCAGCGTGGAGGTTTACAATGAGCAGTTCTTC	CASSVEVYNEQFF
TRBV6-5	TRBJ1-2	few	.	TGTGCCAGCACCCGCGGGACGCGAGGCTACACCTTC	CASTRGTRGYTF
TRBV13	TRBJ1-1	.	.	TGTGCCAGCAGCTTAAGTAACCCCAAAGAGCCGCAGGTTCGAGAAGCTTTCTTT	CASSLSNPKEPQVREAFF
TRBV14	TRBJ1-4	few	TRBD1	TGTGCCAGCAGCCACATGGACAGGACAAATGAAAAACTGTTTTTT	CASSHMDRTNEKLFF
TRBV6-1	TRBJ2-7	.	TRBD1	TGTGCCAGCAGAAAACAGGGGTCCGGGTACGAGCAGTACTTC	CASRKQGSGYEQYF
TRBV5-1	TRBJ2-2	.	.	TGCGCCAGCAGCTTGTTGATTACAGGAAGGACCGGGGAGCTGTTTTTT	CASSLLITGRTGELFF
TRBV7-8	TRBJ1-1	.	.	TGTGCCAGCAGTCCCCACGACACGTCAGGTGCTGAAGCTTTCTTT	CASSPHDTSGAEAFF
TRBV5-5	TRBJ2-2	.	TRBD1	TGTGCCAGCAGCTTGGACTTCCGACAGGGGGAGAACACCGGGGAGCTGTTTTTT	CASSLDFRQGENTGELFF
TRBV5-1	TRBJ2-3	.	TRBD1	TGCGCCAGCAGCCGGGGACAGGGTTTTACAGATACGCAGTATTTT	CASSRGQGFTDTQYF
TRBV19	TRBJ2-3	.	TRBD1	TGTGCCAGTAGTACCAACAAGGGGACAGGGGGACTAGGAACGGGTACGCAGTATTTT	CASSTNKGTGGLGTGTQYF
TRBV28	TRBJ2-2	.	.	TGTGCCACCGGGCTGGGGAGCGGAGGTCCCGGGGAGCTGTTTTTT	CATGLGSGGPGELFF
TRBV9	TRBJ1-2	once	.	TGTGCCAGCAGTGATCCCCTGGGGGGGTACGGCTACACCTTC	CASSDPLGGYGYTF
TRBV29-1	TRBJ2-2	.	.	TGCAGCGTTGATCCCGGGACGGTGGCCACCGGGGAGCTGTTTTTT	CSVDPGTVATGELFF
TRBV30	TRBJ1-1	.	.	TGTGCCTGGAGTCAGACGGGCAACACTGAAGCTTTCTTT	CAWSQTGNTEAFF
TRBV4-1	TRBJ1-2	.	.	TGCGCCAGCAGCCAAAGAGGGATAGAAGGCTACACCTTC	CASSQRGIEGYTF
TRBV28	TRBJ2-5	.	TRBD2	TGTGCCAGCACCCCGATTGGGCGGGGGGCGGGACAAGAGACCCAGTACTTC	CASTPIGRGAGQETQYF
TRBV4-1	TRBJ2-2	few	.	TGCGCCAGCAGCCAAGATCCTCCAGGGGTTGCCGGGGAGCTGTTTTTT	CASSQDPPGVAGELFF
TRBV28	TRBJ2-7	.	.	TGTGCCAGCAGTTTATACTCCGAGCAGTACTTC	CASSLYSEQYF
TRBV6-5	TRBJ1-5	.	.	TGTGCCAGCAGCCAAAATAGCAATCAGCCCCAGCATTTT	CASSQNSNQPQHF
TRBV29-1	TRBJ2-7	.	.	TGCAGCGTTGTGGTTGGCTATTCCTACGAGCAGTACTTC	CSVVVGYSYEQYF
TRBV7-2	TRBJ1-2	.	.	TGTGCCAGCAGCTTAGCAGGGTGGGGCTACACCTTC	CASSLAGWGYTF
TRBV13	TRBJ2-5	medium-sized	.	TGTGCCAGCAGCCGCTCTCCACAAGAGACCCAGTACTTC	CASSRSPQETQYF
TRBV9	TRBJ1-2	.	.	TGTGCCAGCAGCGTAGAGTCAGGGAATGGCGACTATGGCTACACCTTC	CASSVESGNGDYGYTF
TRBV6-1	TRBJ1-1	.	.	TGTACCCTATCAGACAGGACCGAAGCTTTCTTT	CTLSDRTEAFF
TRBV6-6	TRBJ2-3	few	.	TGTGCCAGCAGTTACCAGCGGCTCTACCCAGATACGCAGTATTTT	CASSYQRLYPDTQYF
TRBV19	TRBJ1-2	.	TRBD1	TGTGCCAGTATCACACAGGGGGGAGGTAACTATGGCTACACCTTC	CASITQGGGNYGYTF
TRBV15	TRBJ2-5	few	TRBD2	TGTGCCACCAGCAGAGATCCTAGCGGAAGCGGATACCAAGAGACCCAGTACTTC	CATSRDPSGSGYQETQYF
TRBV6-1	TRBJ2-7	.	.	TGTGCCAGCAGTGAGGGGCGCAACTACGAGCAGTACTTC	CASSEGRNYEQYF
TRBV7-8	TRBJ1-1	.	.	TGTGCCAGCAGCTTTGTATTTTTAGGACAGAGGGACACTGAAGCTTTCTTT	CASSFVFLGQRDTEAFF
TRBV29-1	TRBJ2-1	.	TRBD2	TGCAGCGTTGAGGGGGGGGACTGGGACCCATGGAATGAGCAGTTCTTC	CSVEGGDWDPWNEQFF
TRBV6-1	TRBJ1-1	.	.	TGTGCCAGCAGTGAAGTTCACCCCAACACTGAAGCTTTCTTT	CASSEVHPNTEAFF
TRBV7-9	TRBJ2-1	.	.	TGTGCCAGCAGCTTAGCCGGAGGAGGATTTAACAATGAGCAGTTCTTC	CASSLAGGGFNNEQFF
TRBV27	TRBJ2-7	once	TRBD1	TGTGCCAGCGGTCCGGGACAGACCTACGAGCAGTACTTC	CASGPGQTYEQYF
TRBV27	TRBJ1-1	medium-sized	TRBD1	TGTGCCAGCAGTCTAACGCCCACAGGGGGCCTTGAAGCTTTCTTT	CASSLTPTGGLEAFF
TRBV30	TRBJ2-3	.	.	TGTGCCTGGAGTCAAGGGCGGGGCAGCACAGATACGCAGTATTTT	CAWSQGRGSTDTQYF
TRBV19	TRBJ1-4	.	.	TGTGCCAGTAGTTCTACCCCTGCAACTAATGAAAAACTGTTTTTT	CASSSTPATNEKLFF
TRBV19	TRBJ2-7	medium-sized	TRBD1	TGTGCCAGTGCCTACGCAGGGGGTAACTACGAGCAGTACTTC	CASAYAGGNYEQYF
TRBV5-1	TRBJ2-2	.	.	TGCGCCAGCAGCTTAGGAGGGGACGGGACCGGGGAGCTGTTTTTT	CASSLGGDGTGELFF
TRBV5-4	TRBJ2-5	few	TRBD2	TGTGCCAGCAGCTTGCTACTAGCGGGGCAAGAGACCCAGTACTTC	CASSLLLAGQETQYF
TRBV28	TRBJ1-5	few	TRBD1	TGTGCCAGCCAAAAGCAGGGGGCGAGCAATCAGCCCCAGCATTTT	CASQKQGASNQPQHF
TRBV29-1	TRBJ2-7	.	TRBD2	TGCAGCGTTGAAGGGCTAGCGGGAAACCACGAGCAGTACTTC	CSVEGLAGNHEQYF
TRBV7-6	TRBJ1-1	.	.	TGTGCCAGCAGTGAGGAGGAGTACACTGAAGCTTTCTTT	CASSEEEYTEAFF
TRBV5-6	TRBJ2-1	.	TRBD2	TGTGCCAGCAGCTTAACTAGCGGGAGAGGGCCCTACAATGAGCAGTTCTTC	CASSLTSGRGPYNEQFF
TRBV4-2	TRBJ1-2	.	TRBD1	TGTGCCAGCAGCCAAGACTTTCCGACAGGGGGGGACTATGGCTACACCTTC	CASSQDFPTGGDYGYTF
TRBV5-4	TRBJ2-1	.	.	TGTGCCAGCAGCAAAGGGGGATCCTACAATGAGCAGTTCTTC	CASSKGGSYNEQFF
TRBV11-3	TRBJ1-1	.	.	TGTGCCAGCAGCTTGGAAGGCGGAGGGACTGAAGCTTTCTTT	CASSLEGGGTEAFF
TRBV19	TRBJ1-2	.	.	TGTGCCAGTAGGGGCGAAAAAAACTATGGCTACACCTTC	CASRGEKNYGYTF
TRBV7-8	TRBJ2-2	.	.	TGTGCCAGCAGCTTGGAGCGGATAAACACCGGGGAGCTGTTTTTT	CASSLERINTGELFF
TRBV13	TRBJ2-7	.	.	TGTGCCAGCAGCTCAGGGCTGGACGAGCAGTACTTC	CASSSGLDEQYF
TRBV19	TRBJ2-7	.	TRBD2	TGTGCCAGTAGTCCGCTTGTACCCGGGACTAGCGGGTTCGTGCAGTACTTC	CASSPLVPGTSGFVQYF
TRBV6-1	TRBJ1-1	.	.	TGTGCCAGCAGTGAAAACAGGTTGAACACTGAAGCTTTCTTT	CASSENRLNTEAFF
TRBV5-4	TRBJ1-1	few	.	TGTGCCAGCAGCCCCACGGGCACTGAAGCTTTCTTT	CASSPTGTEAFF
TRBV2	TRBJ2-5	.	.	TGTGCCAGCACGGGACTGGGGGACCTTTTTGCCGAGACCCAGTACTTC	CASTGLGDLFAETQYF
TRBV5-6	TRBJ2-7	few	.	TGTGCCAGCAGCCCTAGACAGGTGCGCTACGAGCAGTACTTC	CASSPRQVRYEQYF
TRBV6-5	TRBJ2-1	.	TRBD2	TGTGCCAGCAGGCACACTAGCGACCCATACAATGAGCAGTTCTTC	CASRHTSDPYNEQFF